This TCR beta chain was identified in a study of regulatory T cells in long-lasting Graves disease. Study-wide findings and caveats: TCR diversity was lower in persistent than newly diagnosed Graves' disease.

TCR beta libraries were built with iRepertoire HTBI primers and Arm-PCR of CDR3 regions. TCRdb analysed the multiplex PCR reads with MiXCR anew, one entry per CDR3 protein. Of hundreds of thousands of distinct CDR3 sequences listed, around 15% are singletons. This clonotype was observed at least ten times. Its target is unknown. The CDR3 is 14 amino acids. The germline V gene encodes CDR1 SGHAT and CDR2 FQNNGV. V lost 5 bases, J lost 7 bases, and 4 bases stayed unmatched. As for time point: newly diagnosed GD, antithyroid drugs for less than 3 months. PBMC-extracted RNA yielded the TCR library. The same specimen was also included in a second study, on T cells in Graves' hyperthyroidism and ophthalmopathy. That paper notes: RT-PCR in the first round (using the HTBI primer set) targeted the TCR CDR3. Onset of ophthalmopathy came a median approximately 6.5 months after the model predicted it.

The rearrangement links TRBV11-2 to TRBJ2-1; the match to TRBD2 covers 11 bases. Sequenced material: peripheral blood mononuclear cells (PBMCs), taken at new diagnosis, from a patient treated with antithyroid drugs. The sequence was collected from a woman aged 40 to 65 with Graves disease. CDR3 sequence: CASSPRLAGNEQFF. In DNA form, the CDR3 reads TGTGCCAGCAGCCCCCGACTAGCGGGGAATGAGCAGTTCTTC.